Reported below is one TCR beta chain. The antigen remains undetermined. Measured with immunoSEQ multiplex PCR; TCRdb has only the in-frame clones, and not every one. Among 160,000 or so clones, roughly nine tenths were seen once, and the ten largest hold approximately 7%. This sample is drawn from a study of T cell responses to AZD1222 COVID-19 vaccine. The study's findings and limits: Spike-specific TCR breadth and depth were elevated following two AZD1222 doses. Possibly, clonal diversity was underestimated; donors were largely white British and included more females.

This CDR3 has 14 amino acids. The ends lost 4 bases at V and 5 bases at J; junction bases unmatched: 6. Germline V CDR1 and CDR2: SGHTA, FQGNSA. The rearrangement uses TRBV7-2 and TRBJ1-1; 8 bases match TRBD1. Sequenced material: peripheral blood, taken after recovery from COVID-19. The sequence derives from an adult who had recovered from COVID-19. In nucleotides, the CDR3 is TGTGCCAGCAGCTCCTACAGGGGGAGGACTGAAGCTTTCTTT. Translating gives CASSSYRGRTEAFF.